This TCR beta chain emerged from a study of Ad26.COV2.S vaccination and SARS-CoV-2 variants. Study-wide findings and caveats: Following vaccination, spike-specific CD8+ and CD4+ T cell responses reportedly exhibited substantial breadth. Placebo recipients showed lower spike-specific TCR breadth than vaccinees.

TCRdb keeps only in-frame clones here, not all; method: immunoSEQ multiplex PCR. Seen here are 180,000 or so clones, roughly 85% observed once, and the top ten hold over 4.5%. The CDR3 extends over 14 amino acids. Germline V gene sequence: CDR1 SGHRS, CDR2 YFSETQ. The germline V and J ends were trimmed by 2 bases and 2 bases, with 10 bases remaining between them. This clone was counted at least ten times. Its antigen remains unidentified. The V and J genes are TRBV5-1 and TRBJ1-1; no reliable D call. The origin of this receptor is a human donor who had recovered from COVID-19. This sample comprised peripheral blood, obtained after recovery from COVID-19. The CDR3 here is CASSLNTANTEAFF. The CDR3 nucleotides read TGCGCCAGCAGCTTAAATACAGCTAACACTGAAGCTTTCTTT.